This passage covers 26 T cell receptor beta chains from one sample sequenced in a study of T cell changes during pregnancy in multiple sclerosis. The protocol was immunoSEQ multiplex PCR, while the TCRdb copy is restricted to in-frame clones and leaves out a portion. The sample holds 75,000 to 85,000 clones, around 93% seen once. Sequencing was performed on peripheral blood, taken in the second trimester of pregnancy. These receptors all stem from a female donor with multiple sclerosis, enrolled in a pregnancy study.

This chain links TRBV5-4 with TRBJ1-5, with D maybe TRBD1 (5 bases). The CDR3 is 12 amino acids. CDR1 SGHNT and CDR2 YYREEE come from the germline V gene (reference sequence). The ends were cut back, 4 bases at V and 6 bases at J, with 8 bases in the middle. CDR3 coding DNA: TGTGCCAGCAGCCTTAGGGGTCAGCCCCAGCATTTT. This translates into CASSLRGQPQHF.

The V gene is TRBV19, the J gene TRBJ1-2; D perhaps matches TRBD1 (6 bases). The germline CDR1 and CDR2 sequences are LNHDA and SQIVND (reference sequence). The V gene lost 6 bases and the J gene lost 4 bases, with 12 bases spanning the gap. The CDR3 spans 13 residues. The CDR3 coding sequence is TGTGCCAGTAGGACATTGGACAGCTATGGCTACACCTTC. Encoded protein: CASRTLDSYGYTF.

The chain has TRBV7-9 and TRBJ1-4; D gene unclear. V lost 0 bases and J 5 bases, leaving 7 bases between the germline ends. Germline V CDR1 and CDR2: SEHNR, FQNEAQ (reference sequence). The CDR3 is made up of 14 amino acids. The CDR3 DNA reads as TGTGCCAGCAGCTTAGCACTTCCAAATGAAAAACTGTTTTTT. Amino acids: CASSLALPNEKLFF.

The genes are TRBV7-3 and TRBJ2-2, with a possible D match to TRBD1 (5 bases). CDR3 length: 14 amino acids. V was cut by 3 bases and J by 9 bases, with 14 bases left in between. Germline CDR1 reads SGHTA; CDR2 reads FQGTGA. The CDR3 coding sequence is TGTGCCAGCAGCTTCGCCCCAGGGATCAGGGAGCTGTTTTTT. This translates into CASSFAPGIRELFF.

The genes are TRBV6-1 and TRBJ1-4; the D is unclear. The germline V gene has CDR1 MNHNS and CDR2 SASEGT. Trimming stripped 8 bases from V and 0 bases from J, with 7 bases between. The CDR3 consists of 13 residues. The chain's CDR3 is CASGRATNEKLFF. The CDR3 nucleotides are TGTGCCAGCGGGAGGGCAACTAATGAAAAACTGTTTTTT.

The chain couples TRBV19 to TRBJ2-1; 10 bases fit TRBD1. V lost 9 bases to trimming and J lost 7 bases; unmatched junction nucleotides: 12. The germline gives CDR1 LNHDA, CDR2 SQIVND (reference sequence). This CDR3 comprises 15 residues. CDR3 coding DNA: TGTGCCAGCCAAGCCCGGGACAGGGGTATGAATGAGCAGTTCTTC. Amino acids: CASQARDRGMNEQFF. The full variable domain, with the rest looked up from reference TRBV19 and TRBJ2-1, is DGGITQSPKYLFRKEGQNVTLSCEQNLNHDAMYWYRQDPGQGLRLIYYSQIVNDFQKGDIAEGYSVSREKKESFPLTVTSAQKNPTAFYLCASQARDRGMNEQFFGPGTRLTVL.

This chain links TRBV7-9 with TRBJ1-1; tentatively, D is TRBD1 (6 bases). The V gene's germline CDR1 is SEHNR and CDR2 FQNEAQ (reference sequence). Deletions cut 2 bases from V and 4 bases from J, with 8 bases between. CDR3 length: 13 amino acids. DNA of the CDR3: TGTGCCAGCAGCTTATTAGGGGGCACTGAAGCTTTCTTT. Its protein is CASSLLGGTEAFF.

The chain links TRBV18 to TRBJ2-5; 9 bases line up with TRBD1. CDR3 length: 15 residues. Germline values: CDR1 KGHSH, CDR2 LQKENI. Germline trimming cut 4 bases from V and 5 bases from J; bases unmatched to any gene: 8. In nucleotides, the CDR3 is TGTGCCAGCTCACGTGGGACAGGGAGCAGGGAGACCCAGTACTTC. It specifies CASSRGTGSRETQYF.

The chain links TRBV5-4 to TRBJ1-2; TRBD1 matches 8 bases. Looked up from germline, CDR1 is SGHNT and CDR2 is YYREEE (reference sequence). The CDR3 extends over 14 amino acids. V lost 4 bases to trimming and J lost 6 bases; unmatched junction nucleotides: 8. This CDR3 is CASSGNQGANGYTF. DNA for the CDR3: TGTGCCAGCAGCGGCAATCAGGGGGCAAATGGCTACACCTTC.

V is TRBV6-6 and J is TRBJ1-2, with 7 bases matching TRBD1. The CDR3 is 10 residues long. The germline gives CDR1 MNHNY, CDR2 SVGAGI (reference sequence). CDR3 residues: CATQGDGYTF. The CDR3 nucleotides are TGTGCGACTCAGGGGGATGGCTACACCTTC.

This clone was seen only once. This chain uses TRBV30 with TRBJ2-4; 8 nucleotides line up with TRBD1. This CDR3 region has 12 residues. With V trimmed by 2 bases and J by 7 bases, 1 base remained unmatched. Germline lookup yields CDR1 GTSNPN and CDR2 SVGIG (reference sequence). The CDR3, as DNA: TGTGCCTGGAGTTCAGGGGGCAACATTCAGTACTTC. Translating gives CAWSSGGNIQYF.

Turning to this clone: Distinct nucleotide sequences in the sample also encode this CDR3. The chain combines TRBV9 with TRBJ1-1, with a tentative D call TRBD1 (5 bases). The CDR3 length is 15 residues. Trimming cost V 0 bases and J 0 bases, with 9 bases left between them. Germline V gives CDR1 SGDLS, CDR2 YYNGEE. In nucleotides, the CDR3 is TGTGCCAGCAGCGTAGGTGGACAAATGAACACTGAAGCTTTCTTT. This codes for CASSVGGQMNTEAFF.

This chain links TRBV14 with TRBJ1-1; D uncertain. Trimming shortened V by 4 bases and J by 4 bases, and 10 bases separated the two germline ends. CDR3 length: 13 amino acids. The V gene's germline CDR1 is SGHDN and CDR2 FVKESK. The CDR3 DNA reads TGTGCCAGCAGCCTTTCGAGTGGCACTGAAGCTTTCTTT. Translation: CASSLSSGTEAFF.

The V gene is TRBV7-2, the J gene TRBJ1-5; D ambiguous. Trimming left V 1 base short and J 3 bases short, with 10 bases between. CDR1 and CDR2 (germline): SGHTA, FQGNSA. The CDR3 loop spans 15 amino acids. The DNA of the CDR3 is TGTGCCAGCAGCTTAGACCCCCTAGCCAATCAGCCCCAGCATTTT. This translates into CASSLDPLANQPQHF.

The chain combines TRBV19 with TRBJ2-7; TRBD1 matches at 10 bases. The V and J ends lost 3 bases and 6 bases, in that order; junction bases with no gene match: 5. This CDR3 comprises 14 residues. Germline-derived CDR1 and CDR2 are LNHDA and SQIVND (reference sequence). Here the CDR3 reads CASSIQGQGREQYF. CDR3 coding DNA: TGTGCCAGTAGTATTCAGGGACAGGGGCGCGAGCAGTACTTC.

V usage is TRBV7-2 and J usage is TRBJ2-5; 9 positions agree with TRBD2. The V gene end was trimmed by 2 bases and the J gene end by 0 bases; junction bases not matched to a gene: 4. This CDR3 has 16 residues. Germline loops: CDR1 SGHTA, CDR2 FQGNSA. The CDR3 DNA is TGTGCCAGCAGCTTAAGGCTAGCGGGGAACCAAGAGACCCAGTACTTC. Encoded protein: CASSLRLAGNQETQYF.

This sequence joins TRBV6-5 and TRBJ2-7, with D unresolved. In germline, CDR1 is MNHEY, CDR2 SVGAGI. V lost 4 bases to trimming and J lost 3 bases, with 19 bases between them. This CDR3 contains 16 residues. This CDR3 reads CASSSKPRIDVYEQYF. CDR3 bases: TGTGCCAGCAGTTCCAAGCCTAGGATAGACGTCTACGAGCAGTACTTC.

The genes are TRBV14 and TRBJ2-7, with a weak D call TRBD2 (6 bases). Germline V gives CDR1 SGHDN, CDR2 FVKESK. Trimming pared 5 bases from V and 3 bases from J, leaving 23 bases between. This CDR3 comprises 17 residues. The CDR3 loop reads CASSEKRSTVGGYEQYF. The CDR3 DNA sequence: TGTGCCAGCAGCGAAAAAAGATCTACAGTGGGGGGCTACGAGCAGTACTTC.

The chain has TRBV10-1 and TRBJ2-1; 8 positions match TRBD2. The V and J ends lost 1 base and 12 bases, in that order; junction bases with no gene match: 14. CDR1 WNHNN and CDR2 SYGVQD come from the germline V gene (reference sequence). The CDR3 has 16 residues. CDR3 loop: CASSEFRAGAPARQFF. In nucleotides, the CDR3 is TGCGCCAGCAGTGAGTTTCGAGCGGGGGCCCCGGCAAGGCAGTTCTTC.

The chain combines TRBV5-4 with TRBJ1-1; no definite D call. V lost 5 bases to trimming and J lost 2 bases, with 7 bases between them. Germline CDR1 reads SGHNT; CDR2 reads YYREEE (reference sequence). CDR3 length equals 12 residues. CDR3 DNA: TGTGCCAGCAGGTTCCCTAACACTGAAGCTTTCTTT. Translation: CASRFPNTEAFF.

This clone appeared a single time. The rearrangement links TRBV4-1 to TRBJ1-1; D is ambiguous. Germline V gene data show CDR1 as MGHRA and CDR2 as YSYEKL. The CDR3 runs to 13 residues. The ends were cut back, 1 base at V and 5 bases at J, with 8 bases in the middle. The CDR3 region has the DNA TGCGCCAGCAGCCAAGGGCGAGGGACTGAAGCTTTCTTT. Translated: CASSQGRGTEAFF.

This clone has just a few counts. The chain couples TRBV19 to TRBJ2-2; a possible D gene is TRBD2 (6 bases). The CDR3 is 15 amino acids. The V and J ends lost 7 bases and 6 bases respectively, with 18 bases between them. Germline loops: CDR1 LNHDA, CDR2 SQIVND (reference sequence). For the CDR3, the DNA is TGTGCCAGTAAGACTTCGACTAGTTTTCCCGGGGAGCTGTTTTTT. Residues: CASKTSTSFPGELFF.

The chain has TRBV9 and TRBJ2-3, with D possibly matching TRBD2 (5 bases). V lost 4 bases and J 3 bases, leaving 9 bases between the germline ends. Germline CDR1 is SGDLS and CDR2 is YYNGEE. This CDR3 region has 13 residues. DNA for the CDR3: TGTGCCAGCAGCATTAGCGAAACAGATACGCAGTATTTT. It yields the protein CASSISETDTQYF.

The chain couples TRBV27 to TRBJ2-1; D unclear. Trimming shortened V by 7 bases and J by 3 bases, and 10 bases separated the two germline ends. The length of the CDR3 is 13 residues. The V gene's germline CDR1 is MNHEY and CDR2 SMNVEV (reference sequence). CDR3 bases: TGTGCCAGCACACAGAGCTACTACAATGAGCAGTTCTTC. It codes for CASTQSYYNEQFF.

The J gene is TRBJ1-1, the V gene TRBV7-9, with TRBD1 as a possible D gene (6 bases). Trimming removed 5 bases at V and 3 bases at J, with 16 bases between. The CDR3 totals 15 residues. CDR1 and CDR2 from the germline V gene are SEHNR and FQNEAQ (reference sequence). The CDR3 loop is CASSQQGDLHTEAFF. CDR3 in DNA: TGTGCCAGCAGCCAACAGGGAGATCTTCACACTGAAGCTTTCTTT.

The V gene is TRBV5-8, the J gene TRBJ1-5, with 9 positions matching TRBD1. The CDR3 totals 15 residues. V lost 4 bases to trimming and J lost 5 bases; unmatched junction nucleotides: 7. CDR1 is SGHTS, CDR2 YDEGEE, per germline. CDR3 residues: CASSPDRGFDQPQHF. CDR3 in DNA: TGTGCCAGCAGCCCTGACAGGGGGTTTGATCAGCCCCAGCATTTT.